The 18 T cell receptor beta chains in this list originate from one sample, sequenced in a study of blood T cell repertoires in COVID-19. The table came from immunoSEQ multiplex PCR; TCRdb's copy has only in-frame clones and leaves some out. The repertoire holds tens of thousands of clones, 74% seen once, with around 3.9% in the top ten. Sequenced input: peripheral blood. Source of these receptors: a man between 65 and 85 years old with COVID-19, enrolled during active disease.

The chain has TRBV27 and TRBJ2-1, with 8 positions matching TRBD1. The germline V gene encodes CDR1 MNHEY and CDR2 SMNVEV (reference sequence). The CDR3 totals 16 residues. V was pared by 2 bases and J by 7 bases, with 10 bases of the junction left unmatched. CDR3 residues: CASSLIPQGASNEQFF. CDR3 nucleotide sequence: TGTGCCAGCAGTTTAATCCCCCAGGGGGCTAGTAATGAGCAGTTCTTC.

The chain couples TRBV18 to TRBJ1-6; the match to TRBD1 covers 9 bases. This CDR3 region has 14 residues. Germline V gives CDR1 KGHSH, CDR2 LQKENI. V dropped 3 bases and J dropped 8; count of bases not matched to a gene: 2. The CDR3 sequence is CASSPTGGDSPLHF. The CDR3 DNA follows: TGTGCCAGCTCACCGACAGGGGGTGATTCACCCCTCCACTTT.

The V call is TRBV11-2, the J call TRBJ2-1; D uncertain. This CDR3 comprises 13 residues. V dropped 1 base and J dropped 9 bases, with 10 bases sitting between them. CDR1 is SGHAT, CDR2 FQNNGV, per germline. The CDR3 reads CASSLGLSGEQFF. CDR3 DNA sequence: TGTGCCAGCAGCTTAGGGTTATCGGGTGAGCAGTTCTTC.

V usage is TRBV6-5 and J usage is TRBJ1-5; maybe TRBD1 (5 bases). Germline CDR1 is MNHEY and CDR2 is SVGAGI. With 2 bases removed from V and 6 bases from J, the gap between germline ends came to 11 bases. The CDR3 loop spans 14 amino acids. The CDR3 spells CASSYEGAGQPQHF. The CDR3 coding sequence is TGTGCCAGCAGTTACGAAGGGGCAGGTCAGCCCCAGCATTTT.

The V gene is TRBV7-2, the J gene TRBJ2-3; 10 positions match TRBD1. Per germline, CDR1 SGHTA and CDR2 FQGNSA. Trimming took 1 base from V and 8 from J; bases not matched to a gene: 0. The CDR3 covers 13 residues. The CDR3 sequence is CASSLGTGGTQYF. In nucleotides, the CDR3 is TGTGCCAGCAGCTTAGGGACAGGGGGTACGCAGTATTTT. Supplemented by reference TRBV7-2 and TRBJ2-3, the full variable domain reads GAGVSQSPSNKVTEKGKDVELRCDPISGHTALYWYRQSLGQGLEFLIYFQGNSAPDKSGLPSDRFSAERTGGSVSTLTIQRTQQEDSAVYLCASSLGTGGTQYFGPGTRLTVL.

The CDR3: CASSLVGAGVSDTQYF. CDR3 nucleotide sequence: TGTGCCAGCTCCCTAGTGGGGGCCGGGGTGTCAGATACGCAGTATTTT. The chain couples TRBV7-3 to TRBJ2-3; possible D gene TRBD1, 6 bases. CDR3 length: 16 residues. V was shortened by 8 bases and J by 4 bases, with 22 bases between the two germline ends. Germline values: CDR1 SGHTA, CDR2 FQGTGA.

This clone was observed a few times. The chain is built from TRBV7-9 and TRBJ1-1, with D uncertain. CDR3 length equals 14 residues. The V end lost 0 bases, the J end lost 5 bases, and 10 bases lay between the germline ends. Germline V CDR1 and CDR2: SEHNR, FQNEAQ (reference sequence). CDR3 DNA sequence: TGTGCCAGCAGCTTAGCATTCGCCGGGACTGAAGCTTTCTTT. This sequence encodes CASSLAFAGTEAFF.

The V and J genes are TRBV29-1 and TRBJ2-4; D remains ambiguous. V lost 4 bases, J lost 0 bases, and 7 bases lay in between. The CDR3 extends over 13 amino acids. From germline, CDR1 is SQVTM and CDR2 ANQGSEA. CDR3 coding DNA: TGCAGCGTTGGTGGCCTAGCCAAAAACATTCAGTACTTC. Translated: CSVGGLAKNIQYF.

This rearrangement joins TRBV5-1 to TRBJ1-4, with TRBD1 as a possible D gene (5 bases). V lost 3 bases and J 5 bases, leaving 14 bases between the germline ends. Germline values: CDR1 SGHRS, CDR2 YFSETQ. CDR3 length: 15 residues. The chain's CDR3 is CASSSGGTLNEKLFF. CDR3 coding DNA: TGCGCCAGCAGCTCGGGGGGGACTTTAAATGAAAAACTGTTTTTT.

This chain uses TRBV4-3 with TRBJ2-1; D unclear. CDR3 length equals 14 residues. Germline-derived CDR1 and CDR2 are LGHNA and YSLEER. V lost 3 bases and J 0 bases, leaving 6 bases between the germline ends. The CDR3 sequence: CASSHHISYNEQFF. In DNA form, the CDR3 reads TGCGCCAGCAGCCATCACATCTCCTACAATGAGCAGTTCTTC.

The V and J genes are TRBV7-9 and TRBJ1-1, with D uncertain. Trimming pared 1 base from V and 1 base from J, leaving 7 bases between. Per the germline V gene, CDR1 is SEHNR and CDR2 is FQNEAQ (reference sequence). There are 14 residues in the CDR3. The CDR3 region has the DNA TGTGCCAGCAGCTTAGACCCACAGAACACTGAAGCTTTCTTT. It yields the protein CASSLDPQNTEAFF. Variable domain in full (rest from reference TRBV7-9 and TRBJ1-1): DTGVSQNPRHKITKRGQNVTFRCDPISEHNRLYWYRQTLGQGPEFLTYFQNEAQLEKSRLLSDRFSAERPKGSFSTLEIQRTEQGDSAMYLCASSLDPQNTEAFFGQGTRLTVV.

This clone was found a few times. The rearrangement joins TRBV6-2 or TRBV6-3 to TRBJ1-4, with 7 bases matching TRBD1. V trimming: 2 bases; J trimming: 3 bases; junction bases outside the gene matches: 3. Germline lookup yields CDR1 MNHEY and CDR2 SVGEGT. The CDR3 consists of 15 residues. DNA for the CDR3: TGTGCCAGCAGTTACGACAGGGCTTCTAATGAAAAACTGTTTTTT. Amino acids: CASSYDRASNEKLFF.

This clone is a singleton in its sample. The chain has TRBV6-5 and TRBJ2-3; possibly TRBD2 for D (6 bases). The CDR3 spans 15 residues. The V end lost 6 bases, the J end lost 4 bases, and 17 bases lay between the germline ends. The V gene's germline CDR1 is MNHEY and CDR2 SVGAGI. CDR3 DNA sequence: TGTGCCAGCAGAGGAATAGCGGACATGGCAGATACGCAGTATTTT. Protein: CASRGIADMADTQYF.

This chain joins TRBV3-1 (or the pseudogene TRBV3-2) and TRBJ1-2; the match to TRBD1 covers 9 bases. The ends lost 2 bases at V and 0 bases at J; junction bases unmatched: 4. From germline, CDR1 is LGHDT and CDR2 YNNKEL (reference sequence). The CDR3 length is 16 residues. CDR3 sequence reads: CASSQWDRATNYGYTF. In DNA, the CDR3 is TGTGCCAGCAGCCAATGGGACAGGGCGACTAACTATGGCTACACCTTC.

This chain uses TRBV2 with TRBJ2-7; 9 bases match TRBD2. The ends lost 0 bases at V and 3 bases at J; junction bases unmatched: 3. The CDR3 has 15 residues. Germline CDR1 and CDR2: SNHLY and FYNNEI. The CDR3 is CASSEAGLAVYEQYF. CDR3 sequence (DNA): TGTGCCAGCAGTGAAGCGGGACTAGCAGTCTACGAGCAGTACTTC.

This clone was recorded a few times. The chain links TRBV7-2 to TRBJ1-5; no clear D. This CDR3 contains 14 residues. Germline V gene lookup returns CDR1 SGHTA and CDR2 FQGNSA. The V end was cut by 4 bases, the J end by 1 base, with 8 bases between. Here the CDR3 DNA reads TGTGCCAGCAGCTCCTTGCTAAGCAATCAGCCCCAGCATTTT. It codes for CASSSLLSNQPQHF.

The chain joins TRBV15 to TRBJ2-4; weak D call: TRBD2 (6 bases). The CDR3 is 16 amino acids. The V gene's germline CDR1 is LNHNV and CDR2 YYDKDF (reference sequence). V lost 6 bases to trimming and J lost 1 base, with 16 bases between them. The CDR3 reads CATREGGRSAKNIQYF. The CDR3 nucleotides read TGTGCCACCAGGGAAGGAGGGCGTAGCGCCAAAAACATTCAGTACTTC.

The V gene is TRBV25-1, the J gene TRBJ2-5; possible D gene TRBD1, 6 bases. Germline-derived CDR1 and CDR2 are MGHDK and SYGVNS. The ends were cut back, 4 bases at V and 3 bases at J, with 9 bases in the middle. The CDR3 is 13 amino acids. CDR3 DNA sequence: TGTGCCAGCAGTGTCCCAGGGGAAGAGACCCAGTACTTC. Translating gives CASSVPGEETQYF. Variable domain in full (rest from reference TRBV25-1 and TRBJ2-5): EADIYQTPRYLVIGTGKKITLECSQTMGHDKMYWYQQDPGMELHLIHYSYGVNSTEKGDLSSESTVSRIRTEHFPLTLESARPSHTSQYLCASSVPGEETQYFGPGTRLLVL.